This T cell receptor beta chain was obtained from a study of shared clonotypes between healthy human individuals. Each replicate PCR on the sorted subsets used 150 to 200 ng DNA (roughly 27,000 T cell genomes). Profiled with immunoSEQ multiplex PCR; TCRdb holds only in-frame clones, not every one. Of roughly 2,500,000 clones in the sample, 93% were seen once. The V and J ends lost 3 bases and 2 bases respectively, with 5 bases between them. The CDR3 consists of 12 residues. The germline CDR1 and CDR2 sequences are SGHRS and YFSETQ. The chain links TRBV5-1 to TRBJ2-5; no clear D. The TCR sequence derives from a man younger than 35 in good health. Some clones in this sample may be carry-over from other donors' samples. Sequenced input: naive CD4+ T cells from PBMCs. Subset meaning: CD45RA+ positively selected. The DNA for the CDR3 is TGCGCCAGCAGCTATGCGCAAGAGACCCAGTACTTC. Protein: CASSYAQETQYF.